The 30 T cell receptor beta chains presented below share a single source sample, sequenced in a study of memory CD4+ T cells and cytomegalovirus serostatus. Clones were read by immunoSEQ multiplex PCR, and TCRdb kept only the in-frame ones, dropping some. The sample includes 50,000 to 55,000 clones, around 80% of them seen just once. Single viable CD3+CD4+CD8-CD45RO+ cells were sorted as the memory CD4+ T cells. The sequenced sample was memory CD4+ T cells from blood. These receptors all stem from an adult in good health and CMV-seronegative.

This clone was recorded only once. The V and J genes are TRBV18 and TRBJ1-2; TRBD1 matches at 7 bases. This CDR3 contains 14 residues. V was clipped by 2 bases and J by 3 bases; unmatched bases: 3. The germline gives CDR1 KGHSH, CDR2 LQKENI. In nucleotides, the CDR3 is TGTGCCAGCTCACCAGGGGACAGCCACTATGGCTACACCTTC. Translating gives CASSPGDSHYGYTF. Based on the CDR3 plus reference TRBV18 and TRBJ1-2, the full variable domain is NAGVMQNPRHLVRRRGQEARLRCSPMKGHSHVYWYRQLPEEGLKFMVYLQKENIIDESGMPKERFSAEFPKEGPSILRIQQVVRGDSAAYFCASSPGDSHYGYTFGSGTRLTVV.

Regarding this clone: This sample also contains other DNA sequences that code for the same CDR3. This chain joins TRBV27 and TRBJ1-2; no clear D. The CDR3 consists of 13 residues. Looked up from germline, CDR1 is MNHEY and CDR2 is SMNVEV (reference sequence). Trimming removed 5 bases from V and 0 bases from J, with 7 bases in between. The chain's CDR3 is CASSPRANYGYTF. CDR3 nucleotides: TGTGCCAGCAGTCCTAGGGCTAACTATGGCTACACCTTC.

The chain employs TRBV7-9 and TRBJ1-6; D not certain. The CDR3 length is 16 residues. Deletions cut 5 bases from V and 0 bases from J, with 11 bases between. Germline values: CDR1 SEHNR, CDR2 FQNEAQ (reference sequence). The DNA for the CDR3 is TGTGCCAGCAGCCCCGACTTGAGCTCCTATAATTCACCCCTCCACTTT. Protein product: CASSPDLSSYNSPLHF.

The V gene is TRBV19, the J gene TRBJ1-2; TRBD1 agrees at 9 bases. J lost 2 bases, V lost 6 bases, and 10 bases had no gene match. Germline V gene data show CDR1 as LNHDA and CDR2 as SQIVND (reference sequence). This CDR3 is 16 amino acids long. CDR3 in DNA: TGTGCCAGTAGGAGAGGGGGACAGGGATCAAACTATGGCTACACCTTC. Translated, it gives CASRRGGQGSNYGYTF.

In DNA, the CDR3 is TGCGCCAGCAGTGAAGGGTCAGCGGCTGGGGCCAACGTCCTGACTTTC. It is translated as CASSEGSAAGANVLTF. The chain combines TRBV10-2 with TRBJ2-6, with D perhaps TRBD2 (5 bases). Trimming cost V 3 bases and J 2 bases, with 11 bases left between them. Looked up from germline, CDR1 is WSHSY and CDR2 is SAAADI. This CDR3 comprises 16 residues.

The V and J genes are TRBV15 and TRBJ1-1, with 11 bases aligning to TRBD1. The CDR3 extends over 14 amino acids. J gave up 11 bases and V 0 bases, and 5 bases lay outside the gene matches. Germline V CDR1 and CDR2: LNHNV, YYDKDF (reference sequence). The CDR3, as DNA: TGTGCCACCAGCAGAGATATGGACAGGGGGCTCGCTTTCTTT. Translation gives CATSRDMDRGLAFF.

The chain uses TRBV5-1 and TRBJ1-2; D is possibly TRBD1 (5 bases). Trimming removed 4 bases from V and 0 bases from J, with 10 bases in between. The CDR3 is 14 amino acids. The germline V gene encodes CDR1 SGHRS and CDR2 YFSETQ. CDR3 sequence reads: CASSPGGANYGYTF. CDR3 DNA: TGCGCCAGCAGCCCCGGGGGGGCTAACTATGGCTACACCTTC.

The V gene is TRBV11-2, the J gene TRBJ1-1, with D hard to call. Trimming took off 2 bases at V and 2 bases at J, with 9 bases between the two ends. Germline CDR1 SGHAT, CDR2 FQNNGV. This CDR3 has 14 amino acids. The CDR3 sequence: CASSLFGSNTEAFF. Here the CDR3 DNA reads TGTGCCAGCAGCTTATTTGGCAGTAACACTGAAGCTTTCTTT.

On this clone itself: A junction end diverges from the germline sequence, so it may reflect a read error. The V and J genes are TRBV28 and TRBJ2-7; D could derive from TRBD1 or TRBD2 (5 bases each). The germline gives CDR1 MDHEN, CDR2 SYDVKM. CDR3 length: 11 amino acids. CDR3 in DNA: TGTGCCACTGGGACCTCCCACGAGCAGTACTTC. As protein: CATGTSHEQYF.

This chain connects TRBV28 to TRBJ1-1, with D possibly matching TRBD1 (5 bases). From germline, CDR1 is MDHEN and CDR2 SYDVKM. CDR3 length: 18 amino acids. Between the trimmed V and J ends, which lost 1 base and 1 base, there was a span of 19 bases. This chain's CDR3 is CASSLSGLNLGPNTEAFF. The CDR3 nucleotides are TGTGCCAGCAGTTTATCAGGGCTCAACTTGGGTCCGAACACTGAAGCTTTCTTT.

V usage is TRBV6-1 and J usage is TRBJ1-1; possible D gene TRBD1, 5 bases. V was clipped by 3 bases and J by 7 bases, with 12 bases between them. Germline CDR1 and CDR2: MNHNS and SASEGT. This CDR3 contains 13 residues. CDR3 sequence: CASSDVDRLEAFF. The CDR3 region has the DNA TGTGCCAGCAGTGACGTCGACAGACTTGAAGCTTTCTTT.

The CDR3 region is CASSVQGAEETQYF. As DNA, the CDR3 is TGTGCCAGTAGCGTACAGGGGGCCGAAGAGACCCAGTACTTC. The chain couples TRBV19 to TRBJ2-5, with TRBD1 identical over 9 bases. This CDR3 spans 14 amino acids. The germline CDR1 and CDR2 sequences are LNHDA and SQIVND (reference sequence). J lost 3 bases, V lost 6 bases, and 5 bases had no gene match.

The chain is built from TRBV4-3 and TRBJ2-7; D gene ambiguous. In germline, CDR1 is LGHNA, CDR2 YSLEER. Trimming took off 0 bases at V and 0 bases at J, with 9 bases between the two ends. This CDR3 is built from 15 residues. CDR3 bases: TGCGCCAGCAGCCAAGATACGGGCGGCTCCTACGAGCAGTACTTC. Translated, it gives CASSQDTGGSYEQYF.

The chain recombines TRBV4-2 with TRBJ2-3; tentatively, D is TRBD2 (6 bases). The germline gives CDR1 LGHNA, CDR2 YNFKEQ. The CDR3 is 16 residues long. V was pared by 2 bases and J by 4 bases, with 16 bases between. The chain's CDR3 is CASSQPGGDGADTQYF. In DNA form, the CDR3 reads TGTGCCAGCAGCCAACCTGGCGGGGACGGGGCAGATACGCAGTATTTT.

This sequence joins TRBV29-1 and TRBJ2-1; tentative D call: TRBD1 (5 bases). V gave up 7 bases and J gave up 5 bases, with 12 bases separating them. The germline CDR1 and CDR2 sequences are SQVTM and ANQGSEA. The CDR3 runs 12 residues. The CDR3 protein is CSGGSADNEQFF. DNA for the CDR3: TGCAGCGGGGGCAGTGCCGACAATGAGCAGTTCTTC.

The rearrangement links TRBV25-1 to TRBJ2-5; possible D gene TRBD1, 6 bases. The length of the CDR3 is 15 residues. The V end was cut by 2 bases, the J end by 4 bases, with 14 bases between. Germline V gene data show CDR1 as MGHDK and CDR2 as SYGVNS. In DNA form, the CDR3 reads TGTGCCAGCAGTGAAGAGGGGGAAGGGCGAGAGACCCAGTACTTC. Translated: CASSEEGEGRETQYF.

The chain has TRBV25-1 and TRBJ2-4; a possible D gene is TRBD2 (5 bases). Trimming left V 3 bases short and J 3 bases short, with 9 bases between. Germline lookup yields CDR1 MGHDK and CDR2 SYGVNS. The CDR3 length is 14 residues. The CDR3 loop is CASSESGIKNIQYF. The CDR3 coding sequence is TGTGCCAGCAGTGAGTCGGGGATCAAAAACATTCAGTACTTC.

The chain combines TRBV7-2 with TRBJ2-7; possible D gene TRBD1, 5 bases. This CDR3 has 14 amino acids. V lost 7 bases to trimming and J lost 0 bases, with 13 bases between them. Germline CDR1 and CDR2: SGHTA and FQGNSA. CDR3 sequence reads: CASTVQGTSYEQYF. The CDR3 DNA sequence: TGTGCCAGCACCGTCCAGGGTACCTCCTACGAGCAGTACTTC.

This chain joins TRBV5-6 and TRBJ2-3; no clear D gene. Germline assignment: CDR1 SGHDT and CDR2 YYEEEE. The V end was cut by 1 base, the J end by 1 base, with 7 bases between. This CDR3 region has 14 residues. The DNA for the CDR3 is TGTGCCAGCAGCTTGATTGGGGGCACAGATACGCAGTATTTT. It encodes CASSLIGGTDTQYF.

The gene calls are TRBV5-4 and TRBJ1-2, with a possible D match to TRBD1 (6 bases). The CDR3 extends over 15 amino acids. In germline, CDR1 is SGHNT, CDR2 YYREEE (reference sequence). V was trimmed by 4 bases and J by 1 base, leaving 14 bases between them. The CDR3 here is CASSVGLDSNYGYTF. CDR3 DNA: TGTGCCAGCAGCGTGGGACTGGACAGTAACTATGGCTACACCTTC.

This clone was counted a single time. The chain has TRBV15 and TRBJ2-4; tentatively, D is TRBD2 (5 bases). Per the germline V gene, CDR1 is LNHNV and CDR2 is YYDKDF (reference sequence). The CDR3 loop spans 15 amino acids. Trimming cost V 2 bases and J 2 bases, with 10 bases left between them. CDR3 sequence reads: CATSRPGITKNIQYF. CDR3 in DNA: TGTGCCACCAGCAGACCCGGGATAACCAAAAACATTCAGTACTTC.

CDR3 sequence: CSVVPGIAEQYF. The DNA for the CDR3 is TGCAGCGTTGTTCCCGGGATCGCCGAGCAGTACTTC. J is TRBJ2-7 and V is TRBV29-1, with D maybe TRBD2 (5 bases). V was shortened by 4 bases and J by 6 bases, with 13 bases between the two germline ends. The CDR3 totals 12 residues. Germline V lookup: CDR1 SQVTM, CDR2 ANQGSEA.

V gene TRBV7-7 combines with J gene TRBJ2-3; weak D call: TRBD1 (8 bases). With 4 bases removed from V and 1 base from J, the gap between germline ends came to 12 bases. Germline values: CDR1 SSHAT, CDR2 FNYEAQ (reference sequence). CDR3 length equals 15 residues. The CDR3 sequence is CASSSTGGGTDTQYF. DNA of the CDR3: TGTGCCAGCAGCTCTACAGGGGGGGGCACAGATACGCAGTATTTT.

In the case of this clone: At one of its ends the junction is not consistent with the germline gene, which may arise from a read error. This rearrangement joins TRBV7-9 to TRBJ2-2, with 9 bases matching TRBD2. Germline V gives CDR1 SEHNR, CDR2 FQNEAQ (reference sequence). This CDR3 is 18 amino acids long. CDR3 in DNA: TGTGCCAGCAGCTTACAGCGGGCCGGCGGGGGGGAACACCGGGGAGCTGTTTTT. Translation gives CASSLQRAGGGEHRGAVF.

This clone was observed a few times. The chain combines TRBV28 with TRBJ1-4, with TRBD1 matching over 8 bases. Germline-derived CDR1 and CDR2 are MDHEN and SYDVKM. Unmatched junction bases numbered 7, after V lost 8 bases and J lost 8 bases. This CDR3 region has 13 residues. The chain's CDR3 is CASSAGGGEKLFF. In nucleotides, the CDR3 is TGTGCCAGCTCAGCAGGGGGCGGGGAAAAACTGTTTTTT.

This clone was counted between two and nine times. The rearrangement joins TRBV7-9 to TRBJ2-2, with 7 bases matching TRBD1. The V gene's germline CDR1 is SEHNR and CDR2 FQNEAQ (reference sequence). J was trimmed by 0 bases and V by 3 bases; bases with no gene match: 7. The CDR3 loop spans 17 amino acids. The CDR3 reads CASSFGTARANTGELFF. CDR3 sequence (DNA): TGTGCCAGCAGCTTTGGGACAGCGCGCGCGAACACCGGGGAGCTGTTTTTT.

The V and J genes are TRBV27 and TRBJ2-3; unclear D gene. V was cut by 8 bases and J by 5 bases, with 14 bases left in between. The length of the CDR3 is 13 residues. CDR1 and CDR2 (germline): MNHEY, SMNVEV (reference sequence). CDR3 sequence: CASGDIIIDTQYF. CDR3 nucleotides: TGTGCCAGCGGAGACATTATAATAGATACGCAGTATTTT.

This sequence joins TRBV2 and TRBJ1-2; D is possibly TRBD1 (6 bases). CDR1 and CDR2 (germline): SNHLY, FYNNEI. With 7 bases removed from V and 4 bases from J, the gap between germline ends came to 19 bases. The CDR3 length is 15 residues. The CDR3 sequence: CASTKTGLFSYGYTF. The CDR3 coding sequence is TGTGCCAGCACCAAAACAGGGTTATTTAGCTATGGCTACACCTTC.

This rearrangement joins TRBV6-1 to TRBJ1-5; possible D gene TRBD1, 5 bases. The CDR3 consists of 14 residues. V lost 7 bases and J 4 bases, leaving 14 bases between the germline ends. Germline loops: CDR1 MNHNS, CDR2 SASEGT. The CDR3 protein is CASNRGTRNQPQHF. The CDR3 bases are TGTGCCAGCAACAGAGGGACCCGAAATCAGCCCCAGCATTTT.

The chain uses TRBV5-1 and TRBJ1-3; TRBD1 matches 9 bases. V trimming: 3 bases; J trimming: 2 bases; junction bases outside the gene matches: 3. Germline lookup yields CDR1 SGHRS and CDR2 YFSETQ. The CDR3 has 15 amino acids. The CDR3 reads CASSSRQGAGNTIYF. DNA for the CDR3: TGCGCCAGCAGCTCAAGACAGGGGGCTGGAAACACCATATATTTT.